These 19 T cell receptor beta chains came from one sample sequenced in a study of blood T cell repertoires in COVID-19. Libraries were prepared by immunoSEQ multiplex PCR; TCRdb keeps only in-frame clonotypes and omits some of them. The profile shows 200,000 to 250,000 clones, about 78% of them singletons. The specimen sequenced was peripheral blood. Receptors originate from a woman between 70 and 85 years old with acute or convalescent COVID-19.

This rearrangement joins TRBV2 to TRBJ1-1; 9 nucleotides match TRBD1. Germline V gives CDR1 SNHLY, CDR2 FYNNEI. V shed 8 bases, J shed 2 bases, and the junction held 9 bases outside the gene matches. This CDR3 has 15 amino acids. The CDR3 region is CASFEKTGGNTEAFF. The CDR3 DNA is TGTGCCAGCTTTGAGAAGACAGGGGGAAACACTGAAGCTTTCTTT.

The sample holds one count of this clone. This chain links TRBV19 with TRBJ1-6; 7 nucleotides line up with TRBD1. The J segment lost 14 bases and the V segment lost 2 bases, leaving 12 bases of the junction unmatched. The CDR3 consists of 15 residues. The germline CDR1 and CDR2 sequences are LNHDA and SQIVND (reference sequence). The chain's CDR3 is CASSIKPGQRSTLHF. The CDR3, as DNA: TGTGCCAGTAGTATAAAGCCGGGACAGAGGTCGACCCTCCACTTT. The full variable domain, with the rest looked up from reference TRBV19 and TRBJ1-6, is DGGITQSPKYLFRKEGQNVTLSCEQNLNHDAMYWYRQDPGQGLRLIYYSQIVNDFQKGDIAEGYSVSREKKESFPLTVTSAQKNPTAFYLCASSIKPGQRSTLHFGNGTRLTVT.

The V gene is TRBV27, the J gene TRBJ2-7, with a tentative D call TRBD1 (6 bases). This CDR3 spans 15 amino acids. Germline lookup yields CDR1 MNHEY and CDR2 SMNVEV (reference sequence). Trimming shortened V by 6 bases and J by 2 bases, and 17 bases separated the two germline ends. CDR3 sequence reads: CASSLDADRAYEQYF. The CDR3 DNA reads TGTGCCAGCAGCCTCGACGCGGACAGAGCCTACGAGCAGTACTTC.

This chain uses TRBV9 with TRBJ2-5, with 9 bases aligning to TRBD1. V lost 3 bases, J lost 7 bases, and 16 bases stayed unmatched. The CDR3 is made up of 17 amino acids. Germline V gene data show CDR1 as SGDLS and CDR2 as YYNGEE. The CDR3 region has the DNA TGTGCCAGCAGCGCCTTGGACAGGGGAGAAGGGGACGGGACCCAGTACTTC. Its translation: CASSALDRGEGDGTQYF.

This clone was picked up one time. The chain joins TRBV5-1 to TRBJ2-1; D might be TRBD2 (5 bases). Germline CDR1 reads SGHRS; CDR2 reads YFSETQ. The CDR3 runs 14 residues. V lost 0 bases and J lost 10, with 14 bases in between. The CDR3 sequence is CASSLGSEGNEQFF. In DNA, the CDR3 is TGCGCCAGCAGCTTGGGTTCCGAGGGCAACGAGCAGTTCTTC.

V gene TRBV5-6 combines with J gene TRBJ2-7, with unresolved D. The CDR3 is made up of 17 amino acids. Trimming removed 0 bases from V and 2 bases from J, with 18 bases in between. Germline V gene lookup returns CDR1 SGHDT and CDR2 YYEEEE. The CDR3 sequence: CASSLEVRQAIPYEQYF. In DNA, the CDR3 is TGTGCCAGCAGCTTGGAGGTTCGGCAGGCAATCCCCTACGAGCAGTACTTC.

CDR3: CASSLAEGSETQYF. The CDR3 nucleotides read TGCGCCAGCAGCTTGGCTGAGGGTTCAGAGACCCAGTACTTC. The chain employs TRBV5-1 and TRBJ2-5; D is perhaps TRBD2 (5 bases). Germline V gene sequence: CDR1 SGHRS, CDR2 YFSETQ. V lost 0 bases to trimming and J lost 4 bases, with 10 bases between them. The CDR3 has 14 residues. The full variable domain, completed using reference TRBV5-1 and TRBJ2-5, is KAGVTQTPRYLIKTRGQQVTLSCSPISGHRSVSWYQQTPGQGLQFLFEYFSETQRNKGNFPGRFSGRQFSNSRSEMNVSTLELGDSALYLCASSLAEGSETQYFGPGTRLLVL.

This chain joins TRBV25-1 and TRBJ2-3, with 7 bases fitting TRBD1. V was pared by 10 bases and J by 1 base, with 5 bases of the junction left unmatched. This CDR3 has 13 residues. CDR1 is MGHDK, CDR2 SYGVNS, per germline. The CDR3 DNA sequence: TGTGCCACCAACAGGGGCCGCACAGATACGCAGTATTTT. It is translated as CATNRGRTDTQYF.

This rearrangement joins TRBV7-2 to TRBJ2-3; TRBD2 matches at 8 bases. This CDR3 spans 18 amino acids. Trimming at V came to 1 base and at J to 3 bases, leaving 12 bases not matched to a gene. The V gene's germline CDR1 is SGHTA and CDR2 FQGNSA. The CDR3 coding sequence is TGTGCCAGCAGCTTAGGAGCTAGCGGGCCGCTGCCGACAGATACGCAGTATTTT. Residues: CASSLGASGPLPTDTQYF.

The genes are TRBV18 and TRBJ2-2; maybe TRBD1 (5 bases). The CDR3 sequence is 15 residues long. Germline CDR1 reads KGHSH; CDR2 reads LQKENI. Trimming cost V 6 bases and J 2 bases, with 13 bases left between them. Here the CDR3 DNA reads TGTGCCAGCTCCCCCCTCCGGACAAACACCGGGGAGCTGTTTTTT. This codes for CASSPLRTNTGELFF.

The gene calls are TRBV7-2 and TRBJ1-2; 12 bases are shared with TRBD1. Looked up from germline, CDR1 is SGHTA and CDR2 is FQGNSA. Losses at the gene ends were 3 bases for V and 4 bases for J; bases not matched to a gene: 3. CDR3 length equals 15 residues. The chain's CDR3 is CASSFPGQGAYGYTF. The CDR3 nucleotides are TGTGCCAGCAGCTTCCCGGGACAGGGGGCCTATGGCTACACCTTC.

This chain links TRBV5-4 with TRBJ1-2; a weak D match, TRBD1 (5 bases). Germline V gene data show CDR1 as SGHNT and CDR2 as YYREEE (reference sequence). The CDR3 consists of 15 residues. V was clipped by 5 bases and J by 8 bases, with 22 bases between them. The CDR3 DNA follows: TGTGCCAGCAGTCCTGCAGGGAGGTTGTCTGGCGGCTACACCTTC. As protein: CASSPAGRLSGGYTF.

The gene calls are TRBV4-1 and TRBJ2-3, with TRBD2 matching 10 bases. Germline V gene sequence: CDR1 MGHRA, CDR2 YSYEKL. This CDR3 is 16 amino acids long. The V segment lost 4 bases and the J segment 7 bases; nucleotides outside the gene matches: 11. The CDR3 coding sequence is TGCGCCAGCAGCCCGATAGCGGGGGGCCTTGGGAATACGCAGTATTTT. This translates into CASSPIAGGLGNTQYF.

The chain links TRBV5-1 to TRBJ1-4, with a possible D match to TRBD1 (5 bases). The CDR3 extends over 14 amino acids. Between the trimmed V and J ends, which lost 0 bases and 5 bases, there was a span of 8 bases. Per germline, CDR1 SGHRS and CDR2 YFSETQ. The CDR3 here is CASSLAGRNEKLFF. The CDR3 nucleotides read TGCGCCAGCAGCTTGGCAGGGCGGAATGAAAAACTGTTTTTT.

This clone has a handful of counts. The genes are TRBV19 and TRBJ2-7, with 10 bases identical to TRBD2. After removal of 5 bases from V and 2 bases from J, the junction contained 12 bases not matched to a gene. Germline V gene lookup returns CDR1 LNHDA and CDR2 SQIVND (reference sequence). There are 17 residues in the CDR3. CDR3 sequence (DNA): TGTGCCAGTAGTCGGGCTAGCGGGGGCGCGGTTCCCTACGAGCAGTACTTC. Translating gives CASSRASGGAVPYEQYF.

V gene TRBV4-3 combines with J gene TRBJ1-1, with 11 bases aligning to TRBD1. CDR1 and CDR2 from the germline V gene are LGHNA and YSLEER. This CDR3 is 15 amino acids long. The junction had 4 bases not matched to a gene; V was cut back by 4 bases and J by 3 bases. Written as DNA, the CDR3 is TGCGCCAGCAGCCTTGGACAGGGGGCCTACACTGAAGCTTTCTTT. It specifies CASSLGQGAYTEAFF.

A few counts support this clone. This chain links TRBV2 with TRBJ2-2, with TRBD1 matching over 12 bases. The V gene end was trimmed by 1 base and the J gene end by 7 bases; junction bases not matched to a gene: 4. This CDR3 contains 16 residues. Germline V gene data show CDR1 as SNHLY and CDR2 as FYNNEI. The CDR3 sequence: CASSEEGQGAGGELFF. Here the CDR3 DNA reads TGTGCCAGCAGTGAAGAGGGACAGGGGGCCGGCGGGGAGCTGTTTTTT.

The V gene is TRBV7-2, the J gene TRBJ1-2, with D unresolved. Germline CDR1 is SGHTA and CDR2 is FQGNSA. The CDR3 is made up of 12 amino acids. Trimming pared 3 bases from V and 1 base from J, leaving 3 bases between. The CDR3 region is CASSFYNYGYTF. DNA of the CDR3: TGTGCCAGCAGCTTTTATAACTATGGCTACACCTTC.

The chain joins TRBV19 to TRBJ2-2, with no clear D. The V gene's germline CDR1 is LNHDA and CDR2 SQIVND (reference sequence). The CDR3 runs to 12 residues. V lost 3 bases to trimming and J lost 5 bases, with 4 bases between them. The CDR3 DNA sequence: TGTGCCAGTAGTATCCGTACCGGGGAGCTGTTTTTT. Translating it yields CASSIRTGELFF.